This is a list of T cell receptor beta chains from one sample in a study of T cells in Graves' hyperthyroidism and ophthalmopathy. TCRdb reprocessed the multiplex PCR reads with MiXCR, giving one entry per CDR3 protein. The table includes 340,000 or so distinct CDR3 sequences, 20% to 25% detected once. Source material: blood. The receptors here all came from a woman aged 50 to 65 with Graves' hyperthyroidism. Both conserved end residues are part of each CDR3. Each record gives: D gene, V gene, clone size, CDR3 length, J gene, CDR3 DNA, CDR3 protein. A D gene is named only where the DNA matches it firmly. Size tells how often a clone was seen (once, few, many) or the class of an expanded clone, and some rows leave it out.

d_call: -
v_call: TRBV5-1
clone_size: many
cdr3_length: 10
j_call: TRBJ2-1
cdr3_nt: TGCGCCAGCAGCGACCCCGAGCAGTTCTTC
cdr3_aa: CASSDPEQFF

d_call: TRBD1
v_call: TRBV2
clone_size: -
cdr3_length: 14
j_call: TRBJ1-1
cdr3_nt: TGTGCCAGCGGAAGACAGGGAGGAAGCACTGAAGCTTTCTTT
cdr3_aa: CASGRQGGSTEAFF

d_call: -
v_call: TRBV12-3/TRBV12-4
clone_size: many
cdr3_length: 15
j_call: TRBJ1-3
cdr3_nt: TGTGCCAGCAGTTTAGCGAGGCCAGCCGGAAACACCATATATTTT
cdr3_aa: CASSLARPAGNTIYF

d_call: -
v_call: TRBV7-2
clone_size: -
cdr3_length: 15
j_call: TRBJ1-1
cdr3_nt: TGTGCCAGCAGCAGCCCCGGTAAGATGAACACTGAAGCTTTCTTT
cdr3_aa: CASSSPGKMNTEAFF

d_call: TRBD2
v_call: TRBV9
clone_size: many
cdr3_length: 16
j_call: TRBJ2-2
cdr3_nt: TGTGCCAGCAGCGTAGAGGGACTAGCGAGCACCGGGGAGCTGTTTTTT
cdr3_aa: CASSVEGLASTGELFF

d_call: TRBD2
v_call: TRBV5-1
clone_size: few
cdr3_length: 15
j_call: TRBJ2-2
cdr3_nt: TGCGCCAGCAGCTACCGTGGGACTAGAGCCGGGGAGCTGTTTTTT
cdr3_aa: CASSYRGTRAGELFF

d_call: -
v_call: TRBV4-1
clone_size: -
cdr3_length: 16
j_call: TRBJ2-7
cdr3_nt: TGCGCCAGCAGCCGCGGACCCGCAGTCTCCACCTACGAGCAGTACTTC
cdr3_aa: CASSRGPAVSTYEQYF

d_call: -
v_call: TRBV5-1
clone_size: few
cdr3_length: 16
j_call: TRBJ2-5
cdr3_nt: TGCGCCAGCAGGCAAAACACGGGAAACGACGGGGAGACTCAGTACTTC
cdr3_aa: CASRQNTGNDGETQYF

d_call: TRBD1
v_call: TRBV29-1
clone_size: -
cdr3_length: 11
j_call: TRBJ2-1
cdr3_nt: TGCAGCTCGGGACAGTACAATGAGCAGTTCTTC
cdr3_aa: CSSGQYNEQFF

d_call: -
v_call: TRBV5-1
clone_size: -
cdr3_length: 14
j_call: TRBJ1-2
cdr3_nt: TGCGCCAGCAGCTTGGGGGTTTCCTTATATGGCTACACCTTC
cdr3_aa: CASSLGVSLYGYTF

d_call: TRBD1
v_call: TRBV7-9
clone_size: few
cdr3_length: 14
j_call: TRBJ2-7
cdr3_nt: TGTGCCAGCAGCCCGGACAGGGGATTCGGCGAGCAGTACTTC
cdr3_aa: CASSPDRGFGEQYF

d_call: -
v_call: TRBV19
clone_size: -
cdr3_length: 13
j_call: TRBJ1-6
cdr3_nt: TGTGCCAGCAGAGACAGAAAGGATTCACCCCTCCACTTT
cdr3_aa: CASRDRKDSPLHF

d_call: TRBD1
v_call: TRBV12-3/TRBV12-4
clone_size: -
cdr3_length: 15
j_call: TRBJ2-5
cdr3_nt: TGTGCCAGCAGTTATAGCGGGACAGGGGAAGAGACCCAGTACTTC
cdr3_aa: CASSYSGTGEETQYF

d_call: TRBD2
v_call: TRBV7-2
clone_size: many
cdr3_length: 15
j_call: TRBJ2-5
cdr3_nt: TGTGCCAGCAGCTTAGGGCTTCGGGAGGGGGAGACCCAGTACTTC
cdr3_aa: CASSLGLREGETQYF

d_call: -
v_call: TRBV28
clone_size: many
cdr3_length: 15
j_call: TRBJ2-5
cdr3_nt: TGTGCCAGCAGTTTGAACAGGGCCCCTGGGGAGACCCAGTACTTC
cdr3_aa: CASSLNRAPGETQYF

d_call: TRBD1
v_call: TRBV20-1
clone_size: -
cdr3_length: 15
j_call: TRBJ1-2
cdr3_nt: TGCAGTGCTAGGCGAAACAGGGGGGAGGACTATGGCTACACCTTC
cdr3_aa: CSARRNRGEDYGYTF

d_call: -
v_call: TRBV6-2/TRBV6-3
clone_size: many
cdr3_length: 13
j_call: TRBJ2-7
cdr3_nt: TGTGCCAGCAGTTACCAACCCACCTACGAGCAGTACTTC
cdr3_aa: CASSYQPTYEQYF